This T cell receptor (beta chain) emerged from a study of blood T cell repertoires in COVID-19. The overall study: Nucleic acid was either cDNA or gDNA, and it came from T cells, B-cell-depleted T cells, or PBMCs.

Sequencing was performed with immunoSEQ multiplex PCR; in TCRdb, only in-frame clones are kept and a portion is missing. The sample lists about 73,000 clones, over 70% occurring once. The sample taken for sequencing was peripheral blood. The clonotype originates from a man aged 45-65 years with active COVID-19.

CDR3 sequence reads: CASSPLLAKNIQYF. For the CDR3, the DNA is TGTGCCAGCAGCCCTCTGTTAGCCAAAAACATTCAGTACTTC. The rearrangement joins TRBV5-5 to TRBJ2-4; D ambiguous. CDR1 is SGHKS, CDR2 YYEKEE, per germline (reference sequence). The CDR3 consists of 14 residues. V was shortened by 4 bases and J by 0 bases, with 8 bases between the two germline ends.